This T cell receptor beta chain was sequenced for a study of T cells after yellow fever vaccination. Looking at the study overall: Investigators sorted EM, EMRA, CM and Tscm memory subsets, relying on CD3, CD45RA, CCR7 and CD95.

Generation of TCR cDNA used 5'RACE template switching (which added a universal primer site and UMIs). TCRdb reanalysed the 5' RACE reads using MiXCR and keeps one entry per CDR3 protein. The sample records tens of thousands of distinct CDR3 sequences, less than 4% being singletons. Regarding the study as a whole: Day 0 sorted memory subsets lacked detectable levels of almost all vaccine-responding clonotypes.

This clonotype was recorded at least ten times. CDR1 is LNHDA and CDR2 is SQIVND in the germline V gene (reference sequence). The CDR3 length is 14 residues. V dropped 2 bases and J dropped 3 bases, with 10 bases sitting between them. This clonotype originated in a man aged 18 to 29 who received the YFV17D yellow fever vaccine. Source: PBMCs, either bulk or a sorted T-cell subset (CD4+, CD8+, memory, or dextramer-sorted; not recorded which), taken about 49 days after the first yellow fever vaccination. The genes are TRBV19 and TRBJ2-5, with D possibly called TRBD1 or TRBD2 (5 bases each). The CDR3 DNA sequence: TGTGCCAGTAGTATAAGAGGGGCGGAAGAGACCCAGTACTTC. This encodes CASSIRGAEETQYF.